This T cell receptor (beta chain) comes out of a study of control samples from healthy donors and cancer patients. The germline V gene has CDR1 SEHNR and CDR2 FQNEAQ (reference sequence). With V trimmed by 5 bases and J by 2 bases, 7 bases remained unmatched. CDR3 size: 18 residues. Only in-frame clones appear in the TCRdb table, and some are missing; sequencing was by immunoSEQ multiplex PCR. Of about 53,000 clones listed, about 90% are singletons. V usage is TRBV7-9 and J usage is TRBJ2-3, with 16 positions matching TRBD2. The receptor was isolated from a man in his 60s with head and neck cancer. The sequencing input was PBMCs. CDR3 loop: CASSQGLAGGQNTDTQYF. CDR3 nucleotides: TGTGCCAGCAGCCAGGGACTAGCGGGGGGGCAGAACACAGATACGCAGTATTTT.